A selection of T cell receptor beta chains follows, all from one sample in a study of blood T cell repertoires in COVID-19. Profiled with immunoSEQ multiplex PCR; TCRdb holds only in-frame clones, not every one. The sample includes 120,000 to 150,000 clones, 80% to 90% seen only once; the top ten take 2.6%. The sequencing input was peripheral blood. These TCRs come from a human donor with acute or convalescent COVID-19. The donor label of this sample is uncertain. CDR3s include the opening cysteine and the closing phenylalanine or tryptophan. A D gene is named only where the DNA matches it firmly. Only part of the rows carry a size: once, few, many, or a class if the clone is expanded.

clone size	V gene	J gene	D gene	CDR3 DNA	CDR3 protein
-	TRBV6-5	TRBJ1-5	TRBD1	TGTGCCAGCAGTCTATTCGGGACAGGATTTGAGCCCCAGCATTTT	CASSLFGTGFEPQHF
-	TRBV5-1	TRBJ2-7	-	TGCGCCAGCAGCCAGGACAGCTCCTACGAGCAGTACTTC	CASSQDSSYEQYF
-	TRBV6-5	TRBJ1-5	-	TGTGCCAGCAGTCCCCAGGCCGGGGCCCAGCATTTT	CASSPQAGAQHF
-	TRBV19	TRBJ1-5	TRBD1	TGTGCCAGTAGTATCCCCCGGACAGGGGGTTATCAGCCCCAGCATTTT	CASSIPRTGGYQPQHF
-	TRBV28	TRBJ1-2	-	TGTGCCAGCAGTTTACGCAGTAGGGGCAACTATGGCTACACCTTC	CASSLRSRGNYGYTF
-	TRBV7-8	TRBJ2-7	-	TGTGCCAGCAGCCCAGGACACTCACGACACTACGAGCAGTACTTC	CASSPGHSRHYEQYF
-	TRBV19	TRBJ2-2	TRBD2	TGTGCCACTCAAGGGGGGGAAGCGGGAGTCACCGGGGAGCTGTTTTTT	CATQGGEAGVTGELFF
-	TRBV5-5	TRBJ1-5	TRBD1	TGTGCCAGCAGCTTGGGTGACAGGGGAAACCAGCCCCAGCATTTT	CASSLGDRGNQPQHF
-	TRBV11-2	TRBJ2-1	-	TGTGCCAGCAGCTTAGGGACTTCGTACAATGAGCAGTTCTTC	CASSLGTSYNEQFF
-	TRBV29-1	TRBJ1-1	TRBD1	TGCAGCGTGGAGGGACAGATGAACACTGAAGCTTTCTTT	CSVEGQMNTEAFF
-	TRBV5-1	TRBJ1-2	-	TGCGCCAGCAGCTTGGTATCGGAGTCGAATGGCTACACCTTC	CASSLVSESNGYTF
-	TRBV5-1	TRBJ1-1	TRBD1	TGCGCCAGCAGCTTGGCCACAGGGGGGAGAGAGACTGAAGCTTTCTTT	CASSLATGGRETEAFF
-	TRBV7-8	TRBJ2-1	TRBD1	TGTGCCAGCAGCACAAACAGGGGCGAAAAGGAGTTCTTC	CASSTNRGEKEFF
-	TRBV3-1/TRBV3-2	TRBJ1-5	-	TGTGCCAGCAGCCAAGGTAACAGGGAGAAGCCCCAGCATTTT	CASSQGNREKPQHF
few	TRBV5-1	TRBJ2-6	TRBD1	TGCGCCAGCAGCCCCCGGACAGGGGGCTCCTCTGGGGCCAACGTCCTGACTTTC	CASSPRTGGSSGANVLTF
-	TRBV5-1	TRBJ2-5	TRBD1	TGCGCCAGCCGGACAGGCCTCCAAGAGACCCAGTACTTC	CASRTGLQETQYF
-	TRBV7-9	TRBJ2-3	-	TGTGCCAGCAGGGGGGCTGACGAGACGCAGTATTTT	CASRGADETQYF
-	TRBV27	TRBJ1-2	TRBD1	TGTGCCAGCTCCTCTCCGGGACAGACCTATGGCTACACCTTC	CASSSPGQTYGYTF
-	TRBV4-2	TRBJ2-2	TRBD2	TGTGCCAGCAGCCTTTGGCTAGCGGGAGGGCCGAACACCGGGGAGCTGTTTTTT	CASSLWLAGGPNTGELFF
-	TRBV9	TRBJ2-5	TRBD1	TGTGCCAGCAGCGCCACAGGGGTTTTAGAGACCCAGTACTTC	CASSATGVLETQYF
-	TRBV3-1/TRBV3-2	TRBJ2-7	TRBD1	TGTGCCAGCAGCCTTCAAAGGACGGGACAGGGGACCTACGAGCAGTACTTC	CASSLQRTGQGTYEQYF
-	TRBV9	TRBJ1-2	TRBD1	TGTGCCAGCAGCGCGCTTGGGACAGGGAACTATGGCTACACCTTC	CASSALGTGNYGYTF
once	TRBV5-4	TRBJ1-5	TRBD1	TGTGCCAGCAGCTTGGTTTGGGACAGGGGGCCATGGACTCAGCCCCAGCATTTT	CASSLVWDRGPWTQPQHF
-	TRBV6-5	TRBJ1-4	-	TGTGCCAGCACGGGGCGAGGGGGAACTAATGAAAAACTGTTTTTT	CASTGRGGTNEKLFF
-	TRBV28	TRBJ2-1	TRBD1	TGTGCCAGCAGGCAGGGGGCCCTCTCCTACAATGAGCAGTTCTTC	CASRQGALSYNEQFF
few	TRBV6-5	TRBJ1-2	-	TGTGCCAGCAGTTACTCATTAAATCGGGGCTATGGCTACACCTTC	CASSYSLNRGYGYTF
-	TRBV5-1	TRBJ2-5	TRBD1	TGCGCCAGCAGGTCCGGGACAGGGACGGTAGAGACCCAGTACTTC	CASRSGTGTVETQYF
-	TRBV7-9	TRBJ2-7	TRBD2	TGTGCCAGCAGCTTAGGGCTCCTCGGGGCTAGCGGGTCCTACGAGCAGTACTTC	CASSLGLLGASGSYEQYF
-	TRBV27	TRBJ1-4	-	TGTGCCAGCAGTTTACAGGGGATGGGTGAAAAACTGTTTTTT	CASSLQGMGEKLFF
-	TRBV5-4	TRBJ2-1	TRBD2	TGTGCCAGCAGCTTGGCAATAGCGGGGGCCTACAATGAGCAGTTCTTC	CASSLAIAGAYNEQFF
-	TRBV7-3	TRBJ1-3	-	TGTGCCAGCAGTGAGGGCTCTGGAAACACCATATATTTT	CASSEGSGNTIYF
once	TRBV19	TRBJ2-2	-	TGTGCCAGTAGCCTGGGTTATGCGGTCGGGGAGCTGTTTTTT	CASSLGYAVGELFF
-	TRBV10-3	TRBJ1-6	TRBD1	TGTGCCATTACCCCGGGACAGGGCAATTCACCCCTCCACTTT	CAITPGQGNSPLHF
-	TRBV4-3	TRBJ2-1	TRBD2	TGCGCCAGCAGCCAAGATCGCGTTAGCGGGAGTTACAATGAGCAGTTCTTC	CASSQDRVSGSYNEQFF
-	TRBV9	TRBJ1-2	-	TGTGCCAGCAGCCCATCGGGTGGCTATGGCTACACCTTC	CASSPSGGYGYTF
once	TRBV12-3/TRBV12-4	TRBJ1-1	-	TGTGCCAGCAGTTTACGAGGGCTGGCTTTCTTT	CASSLRGLAFF
few	TRBV2	TRBJ1-6	TRBD1	TGTGCCAGGGGACAGGGGAAGAATTCACCCCTCCACTTT	CARGQGKNSPLHF
-	TRBV4-1	TRBJ2-7	TRBD1	TGCGCCAGCAGCCAAACTTCGGGACAGGACTACGAGCAGTACTTC	CASSQTSGQDYEQYF
-	TRBV27	TRBJ1-1	-	TGTGCCAGCAGGTCTATCCGGCCCAGGGGGAACACTGAAGCTTTCTTT	CASRSIRPRGNTEAFF
-	TRBV11-3	TRBJ2-3	-	TGTGCCAGCAGCTTAGAGGAGGCAGATACGCAGTATTTT	CASSLEEADTQYF
-	TRBV7-9	TRBJ1-2	TRBD1	TGTGCCAGCAGCCTAGGGACAGGGTTAGACTATGGCTACACCTTC	CASSLGTGLDYGYTF
-	TRBV24-1	TRBJ2-1	TRBD2	TGTGCCACCAGTGATGGGATAGCGGGCTCCTACAATGAGCAGTTCTTC	CATSDGIAGSYNEQFF
-	TRBV12-3/TRBV12-4	TRBJ1-5	-	TGTGCCAGCACCACCGGAGGCAATCAGCCCCAGCATTTT	CASTTGGNQPQHF
once	TRBV30	TRBJ1-2	-	TGTGCCTGGAGTTTGAGGGACTATGGCTACACCTTC	CAWSLRDYGYTF
-	TRBV24-1	TRBJ1-5	TRBD1	TGTGCCACCAGTGATCGCGGACAGGGGAGCAATCAGCCCCAGCATTTT	CATSDRGQGSNQPQHF